These T cell receptor beta chains were read from a single sample in a study of T cell repertoires in cytomegalovirus infection. One entry per CDR3 protein, called by TCRdb with MiXCR from the reads. Of around 260,000 distinct CDR3 sequences in the sample, roughly a quarter were seen once. Sequenced input: PBMCs. The receptor set was obtained from a human donor in good health (CMV status not recorded). Some clones in this sample may be carry-over from other donors' samples. Each CDR3 is given with its conserved first and last residue. D genes are given only for firm matches. Part of the rows lack a size; the others show once, few, many or a class for expanded clones.

>TRBJ2-5|-|TRBV4-1|-
TGCGCCAGCAGCCAAGACTGGGGACCGCAAGAGACCCAGTACTTC
CASSQDWGPQETQYF
>TRBJ1-6|-|TRBV12-3/TRBV12-4|few
TGTGCCAGCAGTTTAAATACTGCTTCACCCCTCCACTTT
CASSLNTASPLHF
>TRBJ2-1|TRBD1|TRBV12-3/TRBV12-4|-
TGTGCCAGCAGCCCTCTCCAGGGGGCTTACAATGAGCAGTTCTTC
CASSPLQGAYNEQFF
>TRBJ2-7|TRBD2|TRBV28|few
TGTGCCAGCAGTTTAACCGGGAGGAGGCACGAGCAGTACTTC
CASSLTGRRHEQYF
>TRBJ2-1|TRBD2|TRBV10-3|-
TGTGCCATCAGTGCCGCTAGCGGGAGTTATAGTGAGCAGTTCTTC
CAISAASGSYSEQFF
>TRBJ1-5|TRBD1|TRBV5-4|once
TGTGCCAGCAGACGACGGTGGGGACAGGGTTATCGCAATCAGCCCCAGCATTTT
CASRRRWGQGYRNQPQHF
>TRBJ2-7|-|TRBV7-9|many
TGTGCCAGCAGCTGGCAGGCCTACGAGCAGTACTTC
CASSWQAYEQYF
>TRBJ1-5|TRBD1|TRBV10-3|-
TGTGCCATCAGGCAGGGGGGAGGGCAGCCCCAGCATTTT
CAIRQGGGQPQHF
>TRBJ2-7|-|TRBV7-2|many
TGTGCCAGCAGCTTAGAGGGTACGGGAGTTTACGAGCAGTACTTC
CASSLEGTGVYEQYF
>TRBJ2-1|-|TRBV12-3/TRBV12-4|few
TGTGCCAGCAGTCACCGGGACCTCCATGAGCAGTTCTTC
CASSHRDLHEQFF
>TRBJ1-1|-|TRBV29-1|-
TGCAGCGTTGTTCATGTAGGGGCGAGGAACACTGAAGCTTTCTTT
CSVVHVGARNTEAFF
>TRBJ1-5|-|TRBV20-1|few
TGCAGTGCTAGTATACCGGGTAGCAATCAGCCCCAGCATTTT
CSASIPGSNQPQHF
>TRBJ2-3|TRBD2|TRBV6-5|-
TGTGCCAGCAGTTACAGGCAGGGAGGGAATACGCAGTATTTT
CASSYRQGGNTQYF
>TRBJ2-5|-|TRBV27|-
TGTGCCAGCAGTACGAAGTGGTACCAAGAGACCCAGTACTTC
CASSTKWYQETQYF
>TRBJ2-7|-|TRBV30|few
TGTGCCTGGAGTGTCGGTCAGCTTATCTCCTACGAGCAGTACTTC
CAWSVGQLISYEQYF
>TRBJ2-1|-|TRBV18|few
TGTGCCAGCTCACCGGGCAGGGACAATGAGCAGTTCTTC
CASSPGRDNEQFF
>TRBJ2-7|-|TRBV12-3/TRBV12-4|-
TGTGCCAGCGCAAATAGCGGAGGGAATTACGAGCAGTACTTC
CASANSGGNYEQYF
>TRBJ2-6|TRBD1|TRBV3-1|-
TGTGCCAGCAGCCAGGACAGGGGGCGGTCCTCTGGGGCCAACGTCCTGACTTTC
CASSQDRGRSSGANVLTF
>TRBJ1-3|-|TRBV28|-
TGTGCCAGCAGTAGTTATACGCTGGAGTTAGGAAACACCATATATTTT
CASSSYTLELGNTIYF
>TRBJ2-1|TRBD2|TRBV11-3|many
TGTGCCAGCAGCTTAGGCGGGACTAGCGGGGCCTACAATGAGCAGTTCTTC
CASSLGGTSGAYNEQFF
>TRBJ2-2|-|TRBV14|few
TGTGCCAGCAGCCAAGATCCGGGGTTGTGGACCGGGGAGCTGTTTTTT
CASSQDPGLWTGELFF
>TRBJ1-2|-|TRBV15|-
TGTGCCACCAGCAGAGTCCCCAGAGTAGGGCACTATGGCTACACCTTC
CATSRVPRVGHYGYTF
>TRBJ2-7|-|TRBV28|once
TGTGCCAGCAGTTTACACCCACTCGCGGGACTCAACTACGAGCAGTACTTC
CASSLHPLAGLNYEQYF
>TRBJ2-1|TRBD2|TRBV27|-
TGTGCCAGCAGTCTACCCGGTAGGCTAGCGGGAGCTCCAAGCGATGAGCAGTTCTTC
CASSLPGRLAGAPSDEQFF
>TRBJ1-1|-|TRBV7-9|few
TGTGCCAGCAGCTTATGGGCAGGGAAGAACACTGAAGCTTTCTTT
CASSLWAGKNTEAFF
>TRBJ2-5|-|TRBV20-1|-
TGCAGTGCTAGAGCGGCCCGCCGGGGTGAGACCCAGTACTTC
CSARAARRGETQYF
>TRBJ2-1|-|TRBV20-1|many
TGCAGTGCTCAACGGGCCCAGAGCGGTAATGAGCAGTTCTTC
CSAQRAQSGNEQFF
>TRBJ2-7|TRBD2|TRBV12-3/TRBV12-4|-
TGTGCCAGCAAGGTAGCGGGGGCCCCCTACGAGCAGTACTTC
CASKVAGAPYEQYF